The entry below describes one T cell receptor beta chain. Its antigen remains unidentified. Profiling relied on immunoSEQ multiplex PCR, and the TCRdb table lists in-frame clones only, not all of them. The table lists thousands of clones, 80% to 90% of them singletons, with 2.4% in the top ten. The data belong to a study of T cells in lung cancer brain metastases. Study-level results: Brain metastases had fewer unique productive clones than primaries (median around 1,400 versus 4,600).

CDR3 size: 16 residues. V lost 0 bases to trimming and J lost 0 bases, with 12 bases between them. From germline, CDR1 is MGHRA and CDR2 YSYEKL. The sequenced material came from tumor tissue from the primary lung tumor. The source of this sequence is a man aged 45-60 years with non-small cell lung cancer. V gene TRBV4-1 combines with J gene TRBJ2-7; D is ambiguous. CDR3 loop: CASSQEYPGTSYEQYF. The CDR3 DNA is TGCGCCAGCAGCCAAGAATACCCAGGAACCTCCTACGAGCAGTACTTC.